Detailed here is one T cell receptor beta chain. Antigen: not known. These data originate in a study of blood T cells in healthy people across ages. Study-level background: About one barcoded beta molecule per two T cells was captured by template switching.

Study-level points and caveats: Getting older went along with TCR beta diversity per million T cells dropping roughly linearly.

A second PCR, run for 7 to 11 cycles, used a sample-barcoded 5' primer plus a J-beta primer mix. Every sample returned 3 million or more CDR3-containing paired-end reads. MiXCR, run by TCRdb on the 5' RACE reads, gives a single entry per CDR3 protein. The table has just under 550,000 distinct CDR3 sequences, around 24% seen once. The CDR3 has 13 residues. Germline V gives CDR1 SGHTA, CDR2 FQGNSA. V lost 7 bases to trimming and J lost 1 base, with 10 bases between them. This same sample was also taken into another study, of T cells of mothers and their children. That paper adds: Whether related or unrelated, pairs show similar shaping of TCR recombination output by thymic selection.

Sequencing was performed on blood. The source is a boy under 18 in good health. This chain links TRBV7-2 with TRBJ1-1; possibly TRBD1 for D (5 bases). The CDR3 DNA sequence: TGTGCCAGCATCCGAACAGGGAACACTGAAGCTTTCTTT. Residues: CASIRTGNTEAFF.